Listed here is a single TCR beta chain. This sample was taken from a study of blood T cell repertoires in COVID-19. The CDR3 spans 16 residues. The V and J ends lost 8 bases and 2 bases, in that order; junction bases with no gene match: 11. The germline CDR1 and CDR2 sequences are SNHLY and FYNNEI. TCRdb's copy holds only in-frame clones and misses some; the assay was immunoSEQ multiplex PCR. The table records approximately 110,000 clones, around nine tenths of them present only once. This sequence was found in a woman aged 45-60 years with active or convalescent COVID-19. The rearrangement joins TRBV2 to TRBJ2-7, with 11 bases that match TRBD2. The sequenced sample consisted of peripheral blood. The CDR3 DNA is TGTGCCAGCCGTAGCCTAGCGGGAGGAACTGCCTACGAGCAGTACTTC. Translating gives CASRSLAGGTAYEQYF.